This T cell receptor beta chain was sequenced for a study of cytomegalovirus exposure and HLA in healthy donors (dated by TCRdb to about 2017). In the study overall: In an earlier analysis of 450 to 750 of the donors, approximately 260 Gb of sequence data and 117 million unique TCR beta sequences from 150 million to 200 million T cells were reported. The aim of the study was to test whether cataloging public T cell receptors could identify signatures of past pathogen exposure. In addition to the first cohort of 666 subjects, a separate validation cohort of approximately 120 different subjects was used. The genetic ancestry cluster associated with self-reported Caucasian donors included around four fifths of the 300 to 450 genotyped donors. To predict cytomegalovirus infection status, the study brought together high-throughput TCR immunosequencing, statistical association of individual TCRs with disease status, and machine learning. The study profiled the T cell repertoires of hundreds of subjects by immunosequencing and related them to cytomegalovirus serostatus. To decide whether each TCR beta V gene segment behaved as functional or pseudogenic, an earlier analysis of nearly 600 of the donors relied on high-throughput TCR beta sequencing. All discovery cohort repertoires had been generated on a single sequencing platform. A later analysis re-examined previously published TCR beta repertoires from 600 to 700 donors and added high-resolution HLA genotyping to investigate patterns of TCR occurrence. About five DR-DQ haplotypes were treated as single units for association and clustering because of strong linkage in the cohort. Rather than drawing on any new phenotypic data, the later analysis identified candidate immune exposures from TCR beta sequences and the way those sequences occurred across donors. A later genetic analysis took genome-wide SNP genotypes for about 55% of the 666 donors and used that subset as a discovery cohort. On average, roughly 200,000 unique TCR beta nucleotide sequences were sequenced per donor among fewer than 500 genotyped donors of the cohort, with roughly 18% of those sequences being non-productive. Typing coverage varied by locus: about 620-640 donors for A, B, C, DRB1 and DQB1; roughly 500 for DQA1; more than 600 for DPA1; roughly 470 for DPB1. An early release covering about 600 HLA-typed donors comprised approximately 290 gigabases of sequencing data and approximately 85 million unique TCR sequences. Donor age, sex, ethnicity and CMV serostatus were compiled alongside the repertoire data. HLA typing covered class I and class II loci at four-digit resolution. Findings and caveats that apply to the study as a whole: In a later analysis, the rate of TCR association differed among HLA loci, with DRB1 alleles having the most associated TCRs and HLA-C alleles having the fewest. HLA typing was unavailable for some donors at each locus, so association tests used only the typed subset. A later analysis associated 16,951 TCR beta sequences with specific HLA alleles at a false discovery rate of 0.05. Most CMV-associated TCR beta chains appeared to be HLA-restricted in a later analysis, and the HLA associations seemed to be driven largely by CMV exposure. In a later genetic analysis, fewer N-insertions in productive TCRs were reported among donors in an Asian-associated ancestry cluster than the roughly 700-donor mean. When HLA alleles, especially DR and DQ, strongly co-occurred, attributing TCR associations to individual alleles was difficult. In both the original and validation cohorts, the classifier was reported to diagnose cytomegalovirus status with high specificity and sensitivity. Some IMGT-functional V segments, including TRBV6-2 and TRBV6-3, could not be distinguished by the 87-base-pair reads and were therefore excluded. Several of the top co-occurrence clusters appeared to be linked to parvovirus B19, influenza, CMV and Epstein-Barr virus, according to a later analysis. Correlated functional status among segregating V segments might be attributable to linkage disequilibrium, but an unknown experimental factor could not be ruled out. Most TCR sequences were observed very rarely across donors, whereas some public TCRs were present in many individuals. The authors suggested that the approach could potentially be generalized to other disease states and immunological phenotypes. This cohort had only TCR beta chains sequenced, and the lack of alpha or paired-chain data limited which features could be detected. In vitro tests confirmed that a few of the cytomegalovirus-associated TCR beta chains recognize cytomegalovirus antigens. A further reported finding was that TCR beta sequences accurately predicted the HLA-A and HLA-B alleles for most subjects in the first cohort. In a later analysis, HLA-associated TCR beta chains were found to be more clonally expanded and to have lower generation probabilities than equally common non-associated chains. A total of 164 TCR beta chains were listed by the study as associated with cytomegalovirus. For the cohort, immune exposure information was limited to CMV serostatus. Roughly uniform sequencing depth across donors was assumed in presence/absence analyses, although this assumption may not hold. Because counts were too low, seventeen rarely observed V segments, including chromosome 9 orphons, were left out of the earlier analysis of approximately 580 of the donors. In an earlier analysis of roughly 500 of the donors, most TCR beta V segments appeared in productive rearrangements about 90% or about 30% of the time, broadly matching IMGT annotations. A group of highly shared sequence variants was considered likely to be a technical artifact of the sequencing pipeline. A later genetic analysis associated a missense DCLRE1C variant with V-gene and J-gene trimming of TCR beta chains, and an independent cohort replicated the association.

The cohort consisted of hundreds of healthy bone marrow donors. At the time of sampling, all cohort members were nominally healthy, though unrecorded immune exposures were likely present. The donor tested CMV seropositive and was one of the 289 seropositive cohort members. A peripheral blood sample was collected from each donor, and TCR beta sequencing was performed on peripheral blood mononuclear cells. Genomic DNA extraction from the blood cell samples was performed with the Qiagen DNeasy Blood Extraction Kit. The CDR3, cysteine through phenylalanine, is 15 amino acids long. The CDR3 DNA has 45 bases and is translated from base 1. The junction shows trimming of 10 bases on V and 0 bases on J, and the gene matches do not reach 8 bases of it. The germline V gene (reference sequence) yields LNHDA for CDR1 and SQIVND for CDR2. As regards this clone: This receptor's antigen is unknown. Base qualities are not provided; no much larger clone lies one nucleotide away.

Library preparation was by the immunoSEQ multiplex PCR assay. The multiplex PCR relied on a mix of 60 forward primers for TCR Vbeta segments and 13 reverse primers for TCR Jbeta segments. A multiplex PCR assay on genomic DNA amplified the CDR3 region of rearranged TCR beta genes. Amplified TCR beta libraries were sequenced as 87-base-pair reads on the Illumina HiSeq System. As for the original processing: Across the roughly 640 repertoires, a later analysis counted 75 million to 90 million unique TCR beta chains, roughly 11 million of which were shared by at least two donors. A nearest-neighbor algorithm error-corrected the raw reads and collapsed the reads into unique sequences, merging closely related sequences to remove PCR and sequencing errors. Alignment of CDR3 sequences to IMGT reference sequences was used to assign V, D and J gene segments. For a sequence to be retained, a match of at least six nucleotides to both a V gene segment and a J gene segment was required. A rearrangement counted as productive if the CDR3 had no stop codons and remained in frame with V and J, and every other rearrangement counted as non-productive. CDR3 was defined by IMGT convention, running from the second conserved V-encoded cysteine to the conserved J-encoded phenylalanine. In an earlier analysis of roughly 580 of the donors, sequences lacking an unambiguous match to a single V gene segment were excluded. In an earlier analysis of some 590 of the donors, a V segment was called functional when productive rearrangements were above 56.7%, and segregating when the standard deviation between donors exceeded 5%. To diagnose cytomegalovirus status from the catalog of TCR beta chain sequences, a statistical classification framework was built. In a later analysis, TCR nucleotide sequences were compared against IMGT/GENE-DB human TR gene sequences so that V and J genes could be assigned. Using the TCRdist pipeline, a later analysis assigned CDR3 sequences along with most-parsimonious VDJ recombination scenarios. In a later analysis, each TCR beta chain was defined by its CDR3 amino acid sequence together with its V-gene family, and reads without a unique V-gene family were excluded. To address suspected cross-contamination and a sequencing artifact, a later analysis removed roughly 640 highly shared, low-generation-probability nucleotide sequences. For each public chain, a later analysis derived a clonal expansion index from normalized ranks of inferred template counts within each repertoire. A later analysis computed generation probabilities with a VDJ recombination model fitted to out-of-frame rearrangements, and checked the results against IGoR. Hypergeometric tests were used in a later analysis to score TCR-TCR, TCR-HLA and TCR-CMV co-occurrence, with a repertoire-size bias correction applied to the TCR pairs. In a later analysis, false discovery rates were estimated by permuting HLA or CMV assignments 20 times. In a later analysis, co-occurring TCRs were grouped using DBSCAN, and TCRdist sequence similarity was added for clustering within HLA-allele-positive subsets. Repertoires with fewer than 30,000 or more than 120,000 public chains, plus five repertoires with anomalous nucleotide sharing, were excluded from co-occurrence clustering. Imported from immuneACCESS, the table was reduced by TCRdb to in-frame sequences with V and J called. These copies leave out some clones; in studies compared against another copy, an unresolved V gene accounts for under half, and the cause of the remainder is not known. The V and J calls and clone size come from that table; D and trimming were worked out from the DNA. Counted in this sample were 150,000 to 200,000 clones; around 75% of them appeared once. The ten largest clones capture about 4.3% of the sample.

This receptor was taken from a man in his late teens or twenties in good health and CMV-seropositive. The V gene is TRBV19 and the J gene is TRBJ2-2; 7 central nucleotides agree with TRBD1. Sequenced: PBMCs. The bases read TGTGCCACCTCTCGACAGGGAACGAACACCGGGGAGCTGTTTTTT. This encodes CATSRQGTNTGELFF.